What follows are 21 T cell receptor beta chains derived from one specimen sequenced in a study of blood T cell repertoires in COVID-19. The assay was immunoSEQ multiplex PCR, and TCRdb's table has in-frame clones only and misses some. The data show about 230,000 clones, 87% seen once. Sequencing used peripheral blood. Receptors were obtained from a woman aged 18-35 years who had recovered from COVID-19.

This clone was detected once. V and J are TRBV15 and TRBJ2-7, with D perhaps matching TRBD2 (6 bases). The CDR3 has 13 amino acids. Germline V gene data show CDR1 as LNHNV and CDR2 as YYDKDF (reference sequence). Trimming took 0 bases from V and 5 from J, leaving 8 bases between them. CDR3 amino acids: CATSRDGGDEQYF. CDR3 DNA: TGTGCCACCAGCAGAGATGGCGGGGACGAGCAGTACTTC.

The chain combines TRBV4-3 with TRBJ2-2; 12 positions agree with TRBD2. Germline-derived CDR1 and CDR2 are LGHNA and YSLEER. The CDR3 consists of 16 residues. J gave up 4 bases and V 4 bases, and 4 bases lay outside the gene matches. CDR3 region: CASSLLAGGTTGELFF. The CDR3 nucleotides are TGCGCCAGCAGCCTACTAGCGGGAGGAACCACCGGGGAGCTGTTTTTT.

The V and J genes are TRBV23-1 and TRBJ2-4; tentatively, D is TRBD1 (7 bases). TRBV23-1 falls under the ORF class, with uncertain function. The CDR3 totals 22 residues. Trimming left V 0 bases short and J 4 bases short, with 31 bases between. The CDR3 spells CASSQSPPGGSGGRPRKNIQYF. CDR3 in DNA: TGCGCCAGCAGTCAATCGCCCCCAGGGGGGAGCGGTGGGCGCCCACGTAAAAACATTCAGTACTTC.

V usage is TRBV6-2 or TRBV6-3 and J usage is TRBJ2-3; D is undetermined. The germline V and J ends were trimmed by 6 bases and 4 bases, with 14 bases remaining between them. The CDR3 loop spans 14 amino acids. CDR1 and CDR2 (germline): MNHEY, SVGEGT. CDR3 coding DNA: TGTGCCAGCAGCCTTCACCTAAGATCAGATACGCAGTATTTT. This gives the protein CASSLHLRSDTQYF.

This clone was observed a handful of times. V is TRBV2 and J is TRBJ2-7; 11 nucleotides align to TRBD2. The CDR3 covers 14 residues. Germline-derived CDR1 and CDR2 are SNHLY and FYNNEI. V shed 6 bases, J shed 7 bases, and the junction held 8 bases outside the gene matches. CDR3 residues: CASRKLAGVGEQYF. The CDR3, as DNA: TGTGCCAGCAGGAAACTAGCGGGAGTGGGAGAGCAGTACTTC.

This clone was observed a few times. J is TRBJ2-2 and V is TRBV2; D uncertain. V lost 6 bases and J 1 base, leaving 15 bases between the germline ends. Germline loops: CDR1 SNHLY, CDR2 FYNNEI. The CDR3 loop spans 16 amino acids. The CDR3 spells CASSPPAVLNTGELFF. In nucleotides, the CDR3 is TGTGCCAGCAGCCCGCCGGCGGTTTTGAACACCGGGGAGCTGTTTTTT.

This clone has just a few counts. The chain has TRBV7-8 and TRBJ2-7; 9 bases line up with TRBD2. This CDR3 contains 14 residues. Per germline, CDR1 SGHVS and CDR2 FQNEAQ. V trimming: 1 base; J trimming: 3 bases; junction bases outside the gene matches: 1. In DNA, the CDR3 is TGTGCCAGCAGCTTAGGGACTAGCGACTACGAGCAGTACTTC. Translation gives CASSLGTSDYEQYF. Supplemented by reference TRBV7-8 and TRBJ2-7, the full variable domain reads GAGVSQSPRYKVAKRGQDVALRCDPISGHVSLFWYQQALGQGPEFLTYFQNEAQLDKSGLPSDRFFAERPEGSVSTLKIQRTQQEDSAVYLCASSLGTSDYEQYFGPGTRLTVT.

The chain carries TRBV6-4 and TRBJ2-1, with 11 bases lining up with TRBD2. Germline assignment: CDR1 MRHNA and CDR2 SNTAGT. The V gene end was trimmed by 7 bases and the J gene end by 0 bases; junction bases not matched to a gene: 11. The CDR3 consists of 18 residues. The chain's CDR3 is CASTPVAGGWSSYNEQFF. Written as DNA, the CDR3 is TGTGCCAGCACTCCTGTAGCGGGAGGGTGGAGCTCCTACAATGAGCAGTTCTTC.

The gene calls are TRBV7-2 and TRBJ1-1; D is undetermined. Germline-derived CDR1 and CDR2 are SGHTA and FQGNSA. The V end was cut by 1 base, the J end by 1 base, with 7 bases between. The CDR3 consists of 14 residues. CDR3 amino acids: CASSLDGENTEAFF. As DNA, the CDR3 is TGTGCCAGCAGCTTAGACGGAGAGAACACTGAAGCTTTCTTT.

The V gene is TRBV6-5, the J gene TRBJ2-5; the D gene is possibly TRBD2 (5 bases). With 6 bases removed from V and 5 bases from J, the gap between germline ends came to 16 bases. Germline V gives CDR1 MNHEY, CDR2 SVGAGI. This CDR3 has 14 amino acids. CDR3 sequence (DNA): TGTGCCAGCAGCCGAGGGCGCGGAGGTGAGACCCAGTACTTC. It yields the protein CASSRGRGGETQYF.

The sample holds a few counts of this clone. The chain uses TRBV11-1 and TRBJ2-7; 12 bases map to TRBD1. The CDR3 runs to 15 residues. V shed 5 bases, J shed 2 bases, and the junction held 4 bases outside the gene matches. CDR1 and CDR2 (germline): SGHAT, FQDESV (reference sequence). The CDR3 region has the DNA TGTGCCAGCAGCCCGGGACAGGGGGCAACCTACGAGCAGTACTTC. It codes for CASSPGQGATYEQYF.

The CDR3 region is CSASYSRGQIYEQYF. In DNA form, the CDR3 reads TGCAGTGCTAGTTATTCTCGGGGACAGATCTACGAGCAGTACTTC. The chain combines TRBV20-1 with TRBJ2-7, with 7 positions matching TRBD1. The germline V gene encodes CDR1 DFQATT and CDR2 SNEGSKA (reference sequence). Trimming took 3 bases from V and 3 from J; bases not matched to a gene: 11. The CDR3 extends over 15 amino acids.

The chain joins TRBV4-1 to TRBJ2-1; 9 nucleotides align to TRBD2. The V and J ends lost 6 bases and 3 bases, in that order; junction bases with no gene match: 6. Germline CDR1 is MGHRA and CDR2 is YSYEKL. This CDR3 is 15 amino acids long. The CDR3 spells CASRGGLADYNEQFF. Here the CDR3 DNA reads TGCGCCAGCAGAGGGGGACTAGCAGACTACAATGAGCAGTTCTTC.

CDR3 region: CASSVSVQYQETQYF. CDR3 bases: TGTGCCAGCAGCGTAAGTGTACAGTACCAAGAGACCCAGTACTTC. V gene TRBV9 combines with J gene TRBJ2-5; D not resolved. Germline V lookup: CDR1 SGDLS, CDR2 YYNGEE. The V end was cut by 1 base, the J end by 0 bases, with 10 bases between. The CDR3 contains 15 residues.

This clone has a single count. The chain combines TRBV15 with TRBJ2-1, with 7 bases matching TRBD1. With V trimmed by 1 base and J by 2 bases, 5 bases remained unmatched. This CDR3 is built from 16 residues. The V gene's germline CDR1 is LNHNV and CDR2 YYDKDF (reference sequence). The CDR3 loop reads CATSRGDRSPYNEQFF. DNA for the CDR3: TGTGCCACCAGCAGAGGGGACAGAAGCCCCTACAATGAGCAGTTCTTC. Together with reference TRBV15 and TRBJ2-1, the CDR3 gives the full variable domain: DAMVIQNPRYQVTQFGKPVTLSCSQTLNHNVMYWYQQKSSQAPKLLFHYYDKDFNNEADTPDNFQSRRPNTSFCFLDIRSPGLGDTAMYLCATSRGDRSPYNEQFFGPGTRLTVL.

The chain has TRBV5-1 and TRBJ1-2; D gene uncertain. The CDR3 loop spans 12 amino acids. Trimming pared 5 bases from V and 7 bases from J, leaving 12 bases between. CDR1 is SGHRS, CDR2 YFSETQ, per germline. CDR3 loop: CASSHPEGGYTF. The CDR3 DNA follows: TGCGCCAGCAGTCACCCAGAGGGTGGCTACACCTTC.

The chain employs TRBV18 and TRBJ1-5, with a weak D call TRBD1 (5 bases). CDR3 length: 14 residues. Between the trimmed V and J ends, which lost 5 bases and 3 bases, there was a span of 11 bases. Germline CDR1 KGHSH, CDR2 LQKENI. The CDR3 loop reads CASSYGHDNQPQHF. DNA of the CDR3: TGTGCCAGCTCATACGGACACGACAATCAGCCCCAGCATTTT.

This sequence joins TRBV5-8 and TRBJ1-3; TRBD1 matches at 8 bases. Germline values: CDR1 SGHTS, CDR2 YDEGEE. CDR3 length: 17 amino acids. With V trimmed by 2 bases and J by 4 bases, 11 bases remained unmatched. CDR3 coding DNA: TGTGCCAGCAGCTTAGCACCGGACAGGGCCTGGGGAAACACCATATATTTT. It is translated as CASSLAPDRAWGNTIYF. The full variable domain, with the rest looked up from reference TRBV5-8 and TRBJ1-3, is EAGVTQSPTHLIKTRGQQATLRCSPISGHTSVYWYQQALGLGLQFLLWYDEGEERNRGNFPPRFSGRQFPNYSSELNVNALELEDSALYLCASSLAPDRAWGNTIYFGEGSWLTVV.

The chain combines TRBV6-4 with TRBJ1-1; possibly TRBD1 for D (6 bases). V lost 5 bases, J lost 2 bases, and 12 bases lay in between. CDR1 MRHNA and CDR2 SNTAGT come from the germline V gene. The CDR3 extends over 14 amino acids. The CDR3 protein is CASSQTGANTEAFF. The DNA of the CDR3 is TGTGCCAGCAGTCAGACAGGAGCTAACACTGAAGCTTTCTTT.

The rearrangement uses TRBV11-2 and TRBJ1-1, with TRBD1 as a possible D gene (5 bases). Germline V gene data show CDR1 as SGHAT and CDR2 as FQNNGV. The CDR3 runs 15 residues. The V end was cut by 1 base, the J end by 5 bases, with 14 bases between. The CDR3 nucleotides are TGTGCCAGCAGCTTAGTGGGGGGGGTTGGGACTGAAGCTTTCTTT. It encodes CASSLVGGVGTEAFF.

The chain employs TRBV2 and TRBJ1-3, with a possible D match to TRBD1 (6 bases). This CDR3 contains 14 residues. The V end was cut by 6 bases, the J end by 0 bases, with 9 bases between. The germline V gene encodes CDR1 SNHLY and CDR2 FYNNEI. In nucleotides, the CDR3 is TGTGCCAGCAGAGACAGGTTCTCTGGAAACACCATATATTTT. Its translation is CASRDRFSGNTIYF.